The 29 T cell receptor beta chains below were found in one sample sequenced in a study of blood T cell repertoires in COVID-19. Profiled with immunoSEQ multiplex PCR; TCRdb holds only in-frame clones, not every one. The sample consists of over 45,000 clones, approximately 83% of them appearing once. Sequencing was performed on peripheral blood. Receptor source: a man aged 70-80 years with acute or convalescent COVID-19.

The sample holds many counts of this clone. The chain uses TRBV6-1 and TRBJ1-5, with 8 bases that match TRBD1. Per germline, CDR1 MNHNS and CDR2 SASEGT. Trimming at V came to 4 bases and at J to 7 bases, leaving 12 bases not matched to a gene. This CDR3 region has 16 residues. Written as DNA, the CDR3 is TGTGCCAGCAGTGGTCCCTCAGGGGGCGAGGAGCAGCCCCAGCATTTT. This codes for CASSGPSGGEEQPQHF.

V and J are TRBV7-9 and TRBJ1-3; TRBD1 matches 8 bases. This CDR3 has 16 residues. The germline V gene encodes CDR1 SEHNR and CDR2 FQNEAQ (reference sequence). V shed 0 bases, J shed 2 bases, and the junction held 3 bases outside the gene matches. The CDR3 loop is CASSLAGGQAGNTIYF. CDR3 coding DNA: TGTGCCAGCAGCTTAGCAGGGGGACAGGCTGGAAACACCATATATTTT.

The gene calls are TRBV9 and TRBJ2-7, with 7 bases identical to TRBD1. The CDR3 runs to 14 residues. CDR1 and CDR2 (germline): SGDLS, YYNGEE. V shed 0 bases, J shed 6 bases, and the junction held 6 bases outside the gene matches. The CDR3 region is CASSVAYRGTEQYF. In DNA form, the CDR3 reads TGTGCCAGCAGCGTAGCCTACAGGGGAACCGAGCAGTACTTC.

The chain links TRBV7-9 to TRBJ1-2, with 9 nucleotides matching TRBD1. This CDR3 comprises 13 residues. With 5 bases clipped from V and 5 bases from J, the junction kept 3 bases outside the gene matches. Germline CDR1 SEHNR, CDR2 FQNEAQ (reference sequence). As DNA, the CDR3 is TGTGCCAGCAGCCAGGACAGGGGTTATGGCTACACCTTC. Translating it yields CASSQDRGYGYTF.

J is TRBJ1-3 and V is TRBV6-6, with D maybe TRBD1 (5 bases). Per the germline V gene, CDR1 is MNHNY and CDR2 is SVGAGI (reference sequence). The CDR3 is made up of 16 amino acids. Trimming took off 6 bases at V and 0 bases at J, with 15 bases between the two ends. The chain's CDR3 is CASSPIQDISGNTIYF. CDR3 in DNA: TGTGCCAGCAGCCCTATTCAGGACATCTCTGGAAACACCATATATTTT.

The chain uses TRBV18 and TRBJ2-7; 7 positions agree with TRBD1. From germline, CDR1 is KGHSH and CDR2 LQKENI. The V gene end was trimmed by 6 bases and the J gene end by 3 bases; junction bases not matched to a gene: 11. This CDR3 has 15 amino acids. The CDR3 loop is CASSPRQGKYYEQYF. CDR3 nucleotide sequence: TGTGCCAGCTCCCCCCGACAGGGAAAATACTACGAGCAGTACTTC.

This clone is a singleton in its sample. The rearrangement uses TRBV30 and TRBJ2-3; TRBD2 agrees at 10 bases. V shed 5 bases, J shed 2 bases, and the junction held 13 bases outside the gene matches. This CDR3 spans 17 amino acids. Looked up from germline, CDR1 is GTSNPN and CDR2 is SVGIG (reference sequence). The DNA of the CDR3 is TGTGCCTGGGTTCCCAAACAACTAGCGGGGTCCACAGATACGCAGTATTTT. Encoded protein: CAWVPKQLAGSTDTQYF.

This clone appeared once. The chain couples TRBV6-1 to TRBJ2-1; 8 bases are shared with TRBD2. The V segment lost 2 bases and the J segment 10 bases; nucleotides outside the gene matches: 7. CDR3 size: 14 residues. The germline gives CDR1 MNHNS, CDR2 SASEGT. The CDR3 DNA is TGTGCCAGCAGTGAACGGCTAGCGGGCCGCGAGCAGTTCTTC. Encoded protein: CASSERLAGREQFF.

The V call is TRBV30, the J call TRBJ2-7; D remains ambiguous. The CDR3 spans 13 residues. The V and J ends lost 0 bases and 2 bases respectively, with 8 bases between them. Germline assignment: CDR1 GTSNPN and CDR2 SVGIG (reference sequence). Here the CDR3 reads CAWSVRLTYEQYF. The CDR3 nucleotides read TGTGCCTGGAGTGTACGCCTAACCTACGAGCAGTACTTC.

This clone was observed a single time. The V and J genes are TRBV12-5 and TRBJ2-7, with a possible D match to TRBD1 (6 bases). V was trimmed by 6 bases and J by 3 bases, leaving 12 bases between them. There are 13 residues in the CDR3. The germline V gene has CDR1 LGHNT and CDR2 FRNRAP. In nucleotides, the CDR3 is TGTGCTAGTGGCCAGACAGGAGGCTACGAGCAGTACTTC. It yields the protein CASGQTGGYEQYF.

This clone was counted between two and nine times. The genes are TRBV19 and TRBJ2-7; D possibly corresponds to TRBD1 (5 bases). The CDR3 extends over 14 amino acids. The germline V gene has CDR1 LNHDA and CDR2 SQIVND (reference sequence). Trimming left V 0 bases short and J 4 bases short, with 10 bases between. CDR3 sequence (DNA): TGTGCCAGTAGTATAGAATGGGGCGTATACGAGCAGTACTTC. Translating it yields CASSIEWGVYEQYF.

The V and J genes are TRBV7-2 and TRBJ1-3; perhaps TRBD1 as D (5 bases). Trimming removed 3 bases at V and 9 bases at J, with 18 bases between. This CDR3 is built from 15 residues. Per the germline V gene, CDR1 is SGHTA and CDR2 is FQGNSA. In nucleotides, the CDR3 is TGTGCCAGCAGCTTGGGGGGGAGGCAGGGTAGCACCATATATTTT. Its translation: CASSLGGRQGSTIYF.

This clone was seen a few times. This chain links TRBV5-1 with TRBJ2-7; 8 bases map to TRBD2. With V trimmed by 3 bases and J by 4 bases, 15 bases remained unmatched. This CDR3 is 17 amino acids long. Germline-derived CDR1 and CDR2 are SGHRS and YFSETQ. CDR3 sequence (DNA): TGCGCCAGCAGCTGGTTGGGGAGCGGGGGCTCCAAATACGAGCAGTACTTC. This translates into CASSWLGSGGSKYEQYF.

V usage is TRBV11-3 and J usage is TRBJ2-1; a possible D gene is TRBD2 (7 bases). Germline CDR1 SGHNT, CDR2 YENEEA. Trimming stripped 2 bases from V and 8 bases from J, with 22 bases between. This CDR3 contains 17 residues. The CDR3 loop reads CASSLLRGTGRVDEQFF. CDR3 nucleotides: TGTGCCAGCAGCTTACTAAGGGGGACTGGGAGGGTCGATGAGCAGTTCTTC.

The CDR3 DNA follows: TGTGCCAGCAGCTTCGACAGGGTAGAGGGCTACACCTTC. It translates to CASSFDRVEGYTF. This chain joins TRBV2 and TRBJ1-2; 7 nucleotides match TRBD1. After removal of 6 bases from V and 8 bases from J, the junction contained 9 bases not matched to a gene. Per germline, CDR1 SNHLY and CDR2 FYNNEI. The length of the CDR3 is 13 residues.

The CDR3 DNA follows: TGTGCCAGCAGTCCAAGAACAGGGTTCACTGAAGCTTTCTTT. Its translation is CASSPRTGFTEAFF. This chain links TRBV6-2 or TRBV6-3 with TRBJ1-1, with D maybe TRBD1 (6 bases). This CDR3 is built from 14 residues. Germline V gene sequence: CDR1 MNHEY, CDR2 SVGEGT. V lost 5 bases, J lost 4 bases, and 14 bases lay in between.

In this sample, this clone turned up a few times. The gene calls are TRBV5-4 and TRBJ2-2, with D possibly TRBD1 on 6 matching bases. This CDR3 has 16 amino acids. Germline-derived CDR1 and CDR2 are SGHNT and YYREEE (reference sequence). V lost 0 bases, J lost 1 base, and 10 bases lay in between. The DNA for the CDR3 is TGTGCCAGCAGCTTGGCGGAACAGGGGAACACCGGGGAGCTGTTTTTT. It translates to CASSLAEQGNTGELFF.

This chain links TRBV4-3 with TRBJ2-5; TRBD2 agrees at 8 bases. CDR1 and CDR2 (germline): LGHNA, YSLEER. After removal of 1 base from V and 7 bases from J, the junction contained 2 bases not matched to a gene. This CDR3 is 13 amino acids long. The CDR3 reads CASSQVRGGTQYF. The CDR3 bases are TGCGCCAGCAGCCAAGTCCGGGGGGGGACCCAGTACTTC.

The chain carries TRBV5-4 and TRBJ2-2; 10 positions match TRBD2. CDR3 length: 14 amino acids. Looked up from germline, CDR1 is SGHNT and CDR2 is YYREEE (reference sequence). Trimming cost V 1 base and J 7 bases; bases outside gene matches: 1. CDR3: CASSLTSGVGELFF. CDR3 nucleotide sequence: TGTGCCAGCAGCTTGACTAGCGGGGTCGGGGAGCTGTTTTTT.

This clone is a singleton in its sample. This chain connects TRBV7-8 to TRBJ2-3; D possibly corresponds to TRBD1 (5 bases). Germline values: CDR1 SGHVS, CDR2 FQNEAQ. Trimming removed 5 bases from V and 6 bases from J, with 15 bases in between. The CDR3 is 14 amino acids. CDR3 in amino acids: CASSPDSPGDTQYF. DNA for the CDR3: TGTGCCAGCAGCCCAGACAGTCCTGGGGATACGCAGTATTTT.

The genes are TRBV6-6 and TRBJ2-4, with D possibly being TRBD1 (7 bases). The CDR3 consists of 18 residues. V lost 5 bases to trimming and J lost 0 bases, with 20 bases between them. Germline lookup yields CDR1 MNHNY and CDR2 SVGAGI (reference sequence). CDR3 bases: TGTGCCAGCAGTCCCTTCCGGCAGGGGGGTGTAGCCAAAAACATTCAGTACTTC. Encoded protein: CASSPFRQGGVAKNIQYF.

CDR3 DNA sequence: TGTGCCAAGACCGGGACAGGATATCTGAGCTATGGCTACACCTTC. Encoded protein: CAKTGTGYLSYGYTF. V usage is TRBV27 and J usage is TRBJ1-2, with TRBD1 matching over 8 bases. Germline V gene data show CDR1 as MNHEY and CDR2 as SMNVEV (reference sequence). J lost 4 bases, V lost 10 bases, and 14 bases had no gene match. The length of the CDR3 is 15 residues.

This chain joins TRBV18 and TRBJ1-5, with unresolved D. The CDR3 has 13 residues. The germline V gene has CDR1 KGHSH and CDR2 LQKENI. With 2 bases removed from V and 5 bases from J, the gap between germline ends came to 7 bases. DNA of the CDR3: TGTGCCAGCTCACCAACCGGGGATCAGCCCCAGCATTTT. Its protein product is CASSPTGDQPQHF.

The chain employs TRBV7-2 and TRBJ2-3, with 8 bases lining up with TRBD1. Germline assignment: CDR1 SGHTA and CDR2 FQGNSA. The CDR3 extends over 19 amino acids. V dropped 1 base and J dropped 1; count of bases not matched to a gene: 13. CDR3 DNA: TGTGCCAGCAGCTTAGTTCGAGGACAGGGAAGGTTTCGCACAGATACGCAGTATTTT. Amino acids: CASSLVRGQGRFRTDTQYF.

V usage is TRBV18 and J usage is TRBJ1-3; D not certain. Deletions cut 6 bases from V and 8 bases from J, with 17 bases between. CDR1 KGHSH and CDR2 LQKENI come from the germline V gene. This CDR3 contains 14 residues. The CDR3 bases are TGTGCCAGCTCCCTGGGTAGGGCGGAGGACACCATATATTTT. Translation gives CASSLGRAEDTIYF. The entire variable domain, with the rest obtained from reference TRBV18 and TRBJ1-3, is as follows: NAGVMQNPRHLVRRRGQEARLRCSPMKGHSHVYWYRQLPEEGLKFMVYLQKENIIDESGMPKERFSAEFPKEGPSILRIQQVVRGDSAAYFCASSLGRAEDTIYFGEGSWLTVV.

The rearrangement uses TRBV3-1 (or the pseudogene TRBV3-2) and TRBJ1-6; D is uncertain. Per germline, CDR1 LGHDT and CDR2 YNNKEL (reference sequence). The V gene lost 4 bases and the J gene lost 7 bases, with 11 bases spanning the gap. The CDR3 runs to 14 residues. Here the CDR3 DNA reads TGTGCCAGCAGCCTCTCGGGAGGGAATTCACCCCTCCACTTT. Its protein is CASSLSGGNSPLHF.

V usage is TRBV6-6 and J usage is TRBJ1-3; TRBD1 aligns across 8 bases. From germline, CDR1 is MNHNY and CDR2 SVGAGI (reference sequence). The CDR3 is made up of 15 amino acids. V shed 6 bases and J 4 bases; nucleotides not matched to a gene: 8. CDR3 DNA: TGTGCCAGCAGAAAATCGGACAGGGAAGGAAACACCATATATTTT. Residues: CASRKSDREGNTIYF.

The gene calls are TRBV6-4 and TRBJ1-2; D remains ambiguous. The CDR3 runs to 14 residues. V was trimmed by 0 bases and J by 8 bases, leaving 13 bases between them. The V gene's germline CDR1 is MRHNA and CDR2 SNTAGT. In nucleotides, the CDR3 is TGTGCCAGCAGTGACTCGGTCACGGGGAACGGCTACACCTTC. It yields the protein CASSDSVTGNGYTF.

The J gene is TRBJ2-7, the V gene TRBV6-2 or TRBV6-3; D is perhaps TRBD2 (6 bases). V was trimmed by 2 bases and J by 3 bases, leaving 8 bases between them. Germline V gives CDR1 MNHEY, CDR2 SVGEGT. CDR3 length equals 13 residues. The CDR3 protein is CASSYLAYYEQYF. In nucleotides, the CDR3 is TGTGCCAGCAGTTACCTAGCGTACTACGAGCAGTACTTC.